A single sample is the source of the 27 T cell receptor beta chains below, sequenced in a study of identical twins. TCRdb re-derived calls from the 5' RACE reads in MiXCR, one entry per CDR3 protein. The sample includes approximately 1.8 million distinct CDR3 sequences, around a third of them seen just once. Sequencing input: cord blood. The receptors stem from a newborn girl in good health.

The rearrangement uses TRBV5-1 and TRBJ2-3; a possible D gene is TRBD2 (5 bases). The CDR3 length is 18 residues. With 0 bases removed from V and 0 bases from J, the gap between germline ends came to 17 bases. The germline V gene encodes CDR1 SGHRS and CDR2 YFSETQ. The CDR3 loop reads CASSLAHAGEPSTDTQYF. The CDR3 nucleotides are TGCGCCAGCAGCTTGGCCCATGCCGGGGAACCTAGCACAGATACGCAGTATTTT.

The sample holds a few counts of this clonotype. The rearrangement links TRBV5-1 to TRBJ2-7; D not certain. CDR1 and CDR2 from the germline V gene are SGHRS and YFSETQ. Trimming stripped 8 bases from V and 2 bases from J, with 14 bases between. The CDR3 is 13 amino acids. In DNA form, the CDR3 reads TGCGCCAGGAACCCGGACGCCCCCTACGAGCAGTACTTC. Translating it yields CARNPDAPYEQYF.

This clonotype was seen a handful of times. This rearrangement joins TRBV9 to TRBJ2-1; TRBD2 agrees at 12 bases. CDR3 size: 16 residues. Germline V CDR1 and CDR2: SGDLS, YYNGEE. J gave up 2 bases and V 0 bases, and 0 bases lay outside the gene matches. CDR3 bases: TGTGCCAGCAGCGTAGGACTAGCGGGAGCCTACAATGAGCAGTTCTTC. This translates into CASSVGLAGAYNEQFF. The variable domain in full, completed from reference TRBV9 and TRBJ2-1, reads DSGVTQTPKHLITATGQRVTLRCSPRSGDLSVYWYQQSLDQGLQFLIQYYNGEERAKGNILERFSAQQFPDLHSELNLSSLELGDSALYFCASSVGLAGAYNEQFFGPGTRLTVL.

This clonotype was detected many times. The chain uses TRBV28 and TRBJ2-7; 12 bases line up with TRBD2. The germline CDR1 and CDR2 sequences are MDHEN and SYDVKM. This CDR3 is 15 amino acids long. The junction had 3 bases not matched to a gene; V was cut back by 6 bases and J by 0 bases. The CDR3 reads CASSLTSGSSYEQYF. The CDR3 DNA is TGTGCCAGCAGCTTGACTAGCGGGAGCTCCTACGAGCAGTACTTC.

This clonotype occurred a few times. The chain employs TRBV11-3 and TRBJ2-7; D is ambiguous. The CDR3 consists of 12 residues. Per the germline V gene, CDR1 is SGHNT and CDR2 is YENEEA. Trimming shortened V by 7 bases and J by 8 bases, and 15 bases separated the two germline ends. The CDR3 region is CASNAPFVKQYF. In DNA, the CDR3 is TGTGCCAGCAACGCCCCCTTTGTAAAGCAGTACTTC. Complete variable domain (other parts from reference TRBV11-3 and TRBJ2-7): EAGVVQSPRYKIIEKKQPVAFWCNPISGHNTLYWYLQNLGQGPELLIRYENEEAVDDSQLPKDRFSAERLKGVDSTLKIQPAELGDSAVYLCASNAPFVKQYFGPGTRLTVT.

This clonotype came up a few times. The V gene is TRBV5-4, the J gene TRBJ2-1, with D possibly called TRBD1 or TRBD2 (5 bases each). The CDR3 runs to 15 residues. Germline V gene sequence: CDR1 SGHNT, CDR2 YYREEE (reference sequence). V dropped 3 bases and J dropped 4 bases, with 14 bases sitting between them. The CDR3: CASSSGTQSYNEQFF. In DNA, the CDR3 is TGTGCCAGCAGCTCGGGGACCCAGAGTTACAATGAGCAGTTCTTC.

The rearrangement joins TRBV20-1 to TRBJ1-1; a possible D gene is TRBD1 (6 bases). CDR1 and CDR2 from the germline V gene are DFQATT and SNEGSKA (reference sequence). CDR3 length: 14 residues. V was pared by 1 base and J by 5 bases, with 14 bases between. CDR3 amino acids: CSARVGGARTEAFF. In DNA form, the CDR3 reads TGCAGTGCTAGAGTCGGGGGGGCGCGAACTGAAGCTTTCTTT.

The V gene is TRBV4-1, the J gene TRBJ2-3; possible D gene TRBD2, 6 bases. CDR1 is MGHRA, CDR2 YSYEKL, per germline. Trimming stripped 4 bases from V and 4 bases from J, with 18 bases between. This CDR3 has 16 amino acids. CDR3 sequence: CASSRLGGYVPDTQYF. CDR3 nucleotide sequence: TGCGCCAGCAGCCGGCTTGGGGGGTATGTCCCAGATACGCAGTATTTT.

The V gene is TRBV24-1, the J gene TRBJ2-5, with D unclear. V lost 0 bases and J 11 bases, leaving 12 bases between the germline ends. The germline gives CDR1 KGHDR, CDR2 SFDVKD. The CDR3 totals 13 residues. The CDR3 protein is CATSDLGLPEQYF. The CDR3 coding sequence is TGTGCCACCAGTGATTTGGGGCTGCCTGAGCAGTACTTC.

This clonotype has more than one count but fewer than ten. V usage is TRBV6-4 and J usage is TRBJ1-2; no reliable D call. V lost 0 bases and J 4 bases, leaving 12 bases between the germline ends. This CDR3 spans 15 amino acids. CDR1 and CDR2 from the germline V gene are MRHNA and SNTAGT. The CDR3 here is CASSDSGRHPYGYTF. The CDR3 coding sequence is TGTGCCAGCAGTGACTCAGGGAGACATCCCTATGGCTACACCTTC.

CDR3 region: CSALRDIRNSPLHF. In DNA form, the CDR3 reads TGCAGTGCCCTGAGGGACATCAGGAATTCACCCCTCCACTTT. This chain links TRBV20-1 with TRBJ1-6; D perhaps matches TRBD1 (6 bases). Germline V gene data show CDR1 as DFQATT and CDR2 as SNEGSKA (reference sequence). The CDR3 runs to 14 residues. Trimming removed 6 bases from V and 7 bases from J, with 16 bases in between.

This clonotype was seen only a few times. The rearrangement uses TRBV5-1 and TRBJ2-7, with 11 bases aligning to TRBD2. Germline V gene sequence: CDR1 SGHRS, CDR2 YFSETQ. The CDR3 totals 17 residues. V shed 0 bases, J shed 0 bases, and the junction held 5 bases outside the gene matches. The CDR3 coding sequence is TGCGCCAGCAGCTTGGCTGGACTAGCGGGTCTCTCCTACGAGCAGTACTTC. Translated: CASSLAGLAGLSYEQYF.

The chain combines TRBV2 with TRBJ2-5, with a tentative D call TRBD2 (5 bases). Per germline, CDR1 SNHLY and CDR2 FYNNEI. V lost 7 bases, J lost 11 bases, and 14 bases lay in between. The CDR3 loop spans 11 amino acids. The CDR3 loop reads CASNKAGEQYF. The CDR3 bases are TGTGCCAGCAATAAGGCGGGTGAGCAGTACTTC.

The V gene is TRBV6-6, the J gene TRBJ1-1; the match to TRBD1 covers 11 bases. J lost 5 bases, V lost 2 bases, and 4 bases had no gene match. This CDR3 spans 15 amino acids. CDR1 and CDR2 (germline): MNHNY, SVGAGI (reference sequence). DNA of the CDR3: TGTGCCAGCAGTTACGGGGACAGGGGGTCGACTGAAGCTTTCTTT. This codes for CASSYGDRGSTEAFF.

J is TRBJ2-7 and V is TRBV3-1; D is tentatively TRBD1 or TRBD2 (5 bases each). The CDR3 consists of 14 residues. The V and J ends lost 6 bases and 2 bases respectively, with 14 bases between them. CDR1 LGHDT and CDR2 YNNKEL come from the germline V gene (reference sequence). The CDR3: CASRPRDRAYEQYF. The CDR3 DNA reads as TGTGCCAGCAGACCCAGGGACCGCGCCTACGAGCAGTACTTC.

This CDR3 is CASSSSRLAGGPTDTQYF. The CDR3 DNA sequence: TGTGCCAGCAGCTCAAGTCGGCTAGCGGGGGGGCCTACAGATACGCAGTATTTT. The chain combines TRBV7-8 with TRBJ2-3; 12 bases map to TRBD2. Germline V lookup: CDR1 SGHVS, CDR2 FQNEAQ. The CDR3 spans 18 residues. V shed 4 bases and J 3 bases; nucleotides not matched to a gene: 11.

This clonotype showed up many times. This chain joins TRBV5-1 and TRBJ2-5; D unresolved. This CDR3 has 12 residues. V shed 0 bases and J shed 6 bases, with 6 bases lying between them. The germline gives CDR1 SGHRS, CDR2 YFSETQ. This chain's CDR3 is CASSLGAQTQYF. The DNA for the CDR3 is TGCGCCAGCAGCTTGGGTGCACAGACCCAGTACTTC.

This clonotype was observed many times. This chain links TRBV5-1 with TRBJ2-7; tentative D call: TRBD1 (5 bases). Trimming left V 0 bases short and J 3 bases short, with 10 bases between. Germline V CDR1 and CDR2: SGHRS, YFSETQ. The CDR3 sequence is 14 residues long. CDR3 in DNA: TGCGCCAGCAGCTTGGAGGGGCAGAACTACGAGCAGTACTTC. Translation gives CASSLEGQNYEQYF.

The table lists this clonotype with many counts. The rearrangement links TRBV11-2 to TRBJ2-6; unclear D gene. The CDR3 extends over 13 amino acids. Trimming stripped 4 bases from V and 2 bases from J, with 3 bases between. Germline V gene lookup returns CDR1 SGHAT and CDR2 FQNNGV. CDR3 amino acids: CASSSPGANVLTF. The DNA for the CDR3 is TGTGCCAGCAGCTCGCCTGGGGCCAACGTCCTGACTTTC.

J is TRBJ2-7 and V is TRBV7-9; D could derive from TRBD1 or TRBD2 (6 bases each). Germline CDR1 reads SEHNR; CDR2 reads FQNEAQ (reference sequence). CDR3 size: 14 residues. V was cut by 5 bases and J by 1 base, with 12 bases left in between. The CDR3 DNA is TGTGCCAGCAGCGCCGGGGGCGCGTCCTACGAGCAGTACTTC. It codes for CASSAGGASYEQYF.

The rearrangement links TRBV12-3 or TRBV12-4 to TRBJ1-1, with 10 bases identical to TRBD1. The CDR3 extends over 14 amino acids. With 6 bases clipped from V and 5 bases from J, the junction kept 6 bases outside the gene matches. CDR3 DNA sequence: TGTGCCAGCAGGATCCGGGACAGGGGTACTGAAGCTTTCTTT. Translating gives CASRIRDRGTEAFF.

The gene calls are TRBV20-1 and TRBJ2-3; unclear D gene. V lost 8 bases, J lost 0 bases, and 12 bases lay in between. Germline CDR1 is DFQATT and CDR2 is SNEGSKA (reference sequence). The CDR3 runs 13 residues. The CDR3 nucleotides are TGCAGTAATCTAGGGCCTAGCACAGATACGCAGTATTTT. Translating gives CSNLGPSTDTQYF.

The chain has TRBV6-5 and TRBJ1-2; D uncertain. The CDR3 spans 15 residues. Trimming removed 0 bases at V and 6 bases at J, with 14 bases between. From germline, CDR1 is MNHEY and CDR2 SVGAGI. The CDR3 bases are TGTGCCAGCAGTTACTCGGCCCCGGCCCGGGATGGCTACACCTTC. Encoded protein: CASSYSAPARDGYTF.

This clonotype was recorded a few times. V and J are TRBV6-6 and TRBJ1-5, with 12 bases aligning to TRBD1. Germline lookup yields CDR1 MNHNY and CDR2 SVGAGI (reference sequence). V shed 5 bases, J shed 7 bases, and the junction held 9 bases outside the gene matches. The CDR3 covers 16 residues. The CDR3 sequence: CASSPGTGGKLQPQHF. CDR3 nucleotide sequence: TGTGCCAGCAGTCCCGGGACAGGGGGCAAGTTGCAGCCCCAGCATTTT.

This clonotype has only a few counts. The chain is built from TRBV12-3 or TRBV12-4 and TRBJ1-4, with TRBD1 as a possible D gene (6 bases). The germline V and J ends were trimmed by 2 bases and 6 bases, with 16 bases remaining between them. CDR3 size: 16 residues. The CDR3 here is CASSLQQGWGHEKLFF. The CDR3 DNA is TGTGCCAGCAGTTTACAGCAGGGGTGGGGGCATGAAAAACTGTTTTTT.

CDR3 in amino acids: CSARVKNPRGQFF. CDR3 sequence (DNA): TGCAGTGCTAGAGTCAAGAACCCTAGAGGGCAGTTCTTC. The V call is TRBV20-1, the J call TRBJ2-1; D remains unclear. Germline CDR1 reads DFQATT; CDR2 reads SNEGSKA (reference sequence). The CDR3 has 13 amino acids. The ends were cut back, 1 base at V and 12 bases at J, with 16 bases in the middle.

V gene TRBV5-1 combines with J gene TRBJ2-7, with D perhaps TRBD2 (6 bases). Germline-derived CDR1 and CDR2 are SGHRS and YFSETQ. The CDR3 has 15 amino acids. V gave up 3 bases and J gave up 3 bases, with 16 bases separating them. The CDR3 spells CASSSPSSGHYEQYF. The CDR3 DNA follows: TGCGCCAGCAGCTCCCCCTCGAGCGGGCACTACGAGCAGTACTTC.